Listed below are T cell receptor beta chains from one sample, sequenced in a study of T cell responses to AZD1222 COVID-19 vaccine. Repertoires were generated with immunoSEQ multiplex PCR, while TCRdb's copy carries only in-frame clones and drops some. This table holds about 140,000 clones. Sequenced input: peripheral blood. Every receptor here comes from an adult in good health. Each CDR3 is given with its conserved first and last residue. Fields, in order: V gene, J gene, D gene, CDR3 DNA, CDR3 protein. D genes are given only for firm matches.

V: TRBV7-2
J: TRBJ2-7
D: TRBD1
DNA: TGTGCCAGCAGGTTAGACAGGGTGAACTACGAGCAGTACTTC
CDR3: CASRLDRVNYEQYF

V: TRBV28
J: TRBJ2-7
D: TRBD2
DNA: TGTGCCAGCAGTTTAGTCGGACTAGGGGTGGACCACGAGCAGTACTTC
CDR3: CASSLVGLGVDHEQYF

V: TRBV6-2/TRBV6-3
J: TRBJ2-7
D: TRBD2
DNA: TGTGCCAGCAGCGAGACTAGCGGAGAAGGGTACGAGCAGTACTTC
CDR3: CASSETSGEGYEQYF

V: TRBV13
J: TRBJ1-1
D: NA
DNA: TGTGCCAGCAGCTTAAGGGCCTCCTACACTGAAGCTTTCTTT
CDR3: CASSLRASYTEAFF

V: TRBV6-1
J: TRBJ1-6
D: NA
DNA: TGTGCCAGCAGTGTATCGGGCGTGGGAGTAAGAGCTTTTTCACCCCTCCACTTT
CDR3: CASSVSGVGVRAFSPLHF

V: TRBV12-3/TRBV12-4
J: TRBJ2-7
D: NA
DNA: TGTGCCAGCAGTTTCGGCCGATCCTACGAGCAGTACTTC
CDR3: CASSFGRSYEQYF

V: TRBV3-1/TRBV3-2
J: TRBJ2-6
D: NA
DNA: TGTGCCAGCAGCCCACGCGGCTCTGGGGCCAACGTCCTGACTTTC
CDR3: CASSPRGSGANVLTF

V: TRBV7-2
J: TRBJ1-1
D: NA
DNA: TGTGCCAGCAGCTTAACTGACACTCCAGGGACTGAAGCTTTCTTT
CDR3: CASSLTDTPGTEAFF

V: TRBV19
J: TRBJ2-3
D: NA
DNA: TGTGCCAGTAGTATTTACGGCAGGGGAAGCGCAGATACGCAGTATTTT
CDR3: CASSIYGRGSADTQYF

V: TRBV27
J: TRBJ1-6
D: NA
DNA: TGTGCCACCCGTCCCACCCCCAATTCACCCCTCCACTTT
CDR3: CATRPTPNSPLHF

V: TRBV2
J: TRBJ1-2
D: NA
DNA: TGTGCCAGCAGGGCAGGTTCCCTCTATGGCTACACCTTC
CDR3: CASRAGSLYGYTF

V: TRBV7-2
J: TRBJ2-3
D: NA
DNA: TGTGCCAGCAGCTTGGTACCCTCAGATACGCAGTATTTT
CDR3: CASSLVPSDTQYF

V: TRBV19
J: TRBJ1-4
D: NA
DNA: TGTGCCAGTAAGGAGGATGAAAAACTGTTTTTT
CDR3: CASKEDEKLFF

V: TRBV25-1
J: TRBJ1-1
D: NA
DNA: TGTGCCAGCAGTGGGAGACGGGACTCGGTGGCTTTCTTT
CDR3: CASSGRRDSVAFF

V: TRBV11-3
J: TRBJ1-3
D: TRBD1
DNA: TGTGCCAGCAGCTCCGGACAGGGCTACTCTGGAAACACCATATATTTT
CDR3: CASSSGQGYSGNTIYF

V: TRBV6-6
J: TRBJ1-2
D: NA
DNA: TGTGCCAGCAGTTCGGACACAAAGAAGCCCTATGGCTACACCTTC
CDR3: CASSSDTKKPYGYTF

V: TRBV5-1
J: TRBJ2-5
D: NA
DNA: TGCGCCAGCAGCTTGGATGCGTACGAGACCCAGTACTTC
CDR3: CASSLDAYETQYF

V: TRBV6-2/TRBV6-3
J: TRBJ1-5
D: NA
DNA: TGTGCCAGCAGTTACTCTATCGGGAATCAGCCCCAGCATTTT
CDR3: CASSYSIGNQPQHF

V: TRBV5-4
J: TRBJ1-2
D: NA
DNA: TGTGCCAGCAGCTTGGATCCGTTAGCTAACTATGGCTACACCTTC
CDR3: CASSLDPLANYGYTF

V: TRBV30
J: TRBJ1-1
D: NA
DNA: TGTGCCTGGAGTGTACTTGACGGGGACACTGAAGCTTTCTTT
CDR3: CAWSVLDGDTEAFF

V: TRBV29-1
J: TRBJ1-1
D: NA
DNA: TGCAGCGTTGAATCGGGGGGCGCTGAAGCTTTCTTT
CDR3: CSVESGGAEAFF

V: TRBV5-1
J: TRBJ2-7
D: TRBD1
DNA: TGCGCCAGCAGCTTAATCCGGGACAGGCCCTACGAGCAGTACTTC
CDR3: CASSLIRDRPYEQYF

V: TRBV7-8
J: TRBJ2-7
D: NA
DNA: TGTGCCAGCAGCTTTAGGTTTGGCGGAAACTACGAGCAGTACTTC
CDR3: CASSFRFGGNYEQYF

V: TRBV30
J: TRBJ1-2
D: NA
DNA: TGTGCCTCTGGAAGCTTAGGCTACACCTTC
CDR3: CASGSLGYTF

V: TRBV28
J: TRBJ1-5
D: TRBD1
DNA: TGTGCCAGCAGTTTACCCCCGGGACAGTCTCAGCCCCAGCATTTT
CDR3: CASSLPPGQSQPQHF

V: TRBV3-1/TRBV3-2
J: TRBJ1-6
D: TRBD1
DNA: TGTGCCAGCAGCCTAAGGGACAGGGGAAACTCACCCCTCCACTTT
CDR3: CASSLRDRGNSPLHF

V: TRBV7-9
J: TRBJ1-5
D: NA
DNA: TGTGCCAGCAGCTTACAGGGGAGGAGGGATCAGCCCCAGCATTTT
CDR3: CASSLQGRRDQPQHF

V: TRBV7-2
J: TRBJ2-3
D: NA
DNA: TGTGCCAGCAGCTTAGCGCTGGAGGGCGCAGATACGCAGTATTTT
CDR3: CASSLALEGADTQYF

V: TRBV4-1
J: TRBJ1-1
D: NA
DNA: TGCGCCAGCAACCCTATATATTTGGGGACTGAAGCTTTCTTT
CDR3: CASNPIYLGTEAFF

V: TRBV11-2
J: TRBJ2-1
D: NA
DNA: TGTGCCAGCAGCCTGGGACCCTACAATGAGCAGTTCTTC
CDR3: CASSLGPYNEQFF

V: TRBV5-4
J: TRBJ2-3
D: NA
DNA: TGTGCCAGCAGCATGGACTACACAGATACGCAGTATTTT
CDR3: CASSMDYTDTQYF

V: TRBV5-8
J: TRBJ1-5
D: TRBD1
DNA: TGTGCCAGCAGCTTGGCGGGCCAGGGGGGGAATCAGCCCCAGCATTTT
CDR3: CASSLAGQGGNQPQHF

V: TRBV11-3
J: TRBJ2-7
D: TRBD1
DNA: TGTGCCAGCAGCTCGATAATGGAGGACAGGTTCTACGAGCAGTACTTC
CDR3: CASSSIMEDRFYEQYF

V: TRBV20-1
J: TRBJ1-1
D: NA
DNA: TGCAGTGCTAGTCCCCCTCTCATGAACACTGAAGCTTTCTTT
CDR3: CSASPPLMNTEAFF

V: TRBV4-1
J: TRBJ2-1
D: TRBD2
DNA: TGCGCCAGCAGCCAAAAGCGGGGGGGCCTTTTCGATGAGCAGTTCTTC
CDR3: CASSQKRGGLFDEQFF

V: TRBV30
J: TRBJ1-2
D: NA
DNA: TGTGCCTGGAGCCGAGGGGTTGGCTACACCTTC
CDR3: CAWSRGVGYTF

V: TRBV6-5
J: TRBJ2-4
D: NA
DNA: TGTGCCAGCAGTTACTCTAGGGGGGCTGGACACATTCAGTACTTC
CDR3: CASSYSRGAGHIQYF

V: TRBV30
J: TRBJ1-1
D: TRBD1
DNA: TGTGCCTGGAGTCTAGGGGGCGCCCCTGAAGCTTTCTTT
CDR3: CAWSLGGAPEAFF

V: TRBV18
J: TRBJ1-2
D: NA
DNA: TGTGCCAGCTCACCTCAGAATAACTATGGCTACACCTTC
CDR3: CASSPQNNYGYTF

V: TRBV5-4
J: TRBJ2-3
D: TRBD2
DNA: TGTGCCAGCAGCTCTAGACAGCGGGGGGGCCCAGATACGCAGTATTTT
CDR3: CASSSRQRGGPDTQYF

V: TRBV7-3
J: TRBJ2-7
D: NA
DNA: TGTGCCAGCAGCTTAGACAAGTCCTACGAGCAGTACTTC
CDR3: CASSLDKSYEQYF

V: TRBV9
J: TRBJ1-1
D: NA
DNA: TGTGCCAGCAGTTCTCCGGGGACGGCTTCCACTGAAGCTTTCTTT
CDR3: CASSSPGTASTEAFF

V: TRBV6-5
J: TRBJ1-5
D: NA
DNA: TGTGCCAGCATATTGGGGGGGAACGGCAATCAGCCCCAGCATTTT
CDR3: CASILGGNGNQPQHF

V: TRBV4-3
J: TRBJ1-1
D: NA
DNA: TGCGCCAGCAGCCAAGTTTGGGCTGGGGAGGCTTTCTTT
CDR3: CASSQVWAGEAFF

V: TRBV18
J: TRBJ1-1
D: NA
DNA: TGTGCCAGCTCACCTATGGGGAACACTGAAGCTTTCTTT
CDR3: CASSPMGNTEAFF